This T cell receptor (beta chain) originates from a study of T cells in localized non-small cell lung cancer. Overall study results and limits: Those with higher blood T cell density had longer overall survival. Peak T cell clonality was found in uninvolved adjacent lung, exceeding tumor.

Data came from immunoSEQ multiplex PCR; TCRdb stores just in-frame clones and leaves some out. The sample contains 100,000 to 150,000 clones, approximately 88% of which appear only once. This clone showed up just once. Its antigen is unidentified. Germline assignment: CDR1 SGDLS and CDR2 YYNGEE. V lost 4 bases and J lost 3, with 7 bases in between. This CDR3 spans 12 amino acids. The V gene is TRBV9, the J gene TRBJ1-1; no reliable D call. The clonotype was recovered from a female donor over 55 with stage I lung adenocarcinoma. The source was peripheral blood, collected before any cancer treatment. In DNA, the CDR3 is TGTGCCAGCAGCACCGAGCACACTGAAGCTTTCTTT. This codes for CASSTEHTEAFF.